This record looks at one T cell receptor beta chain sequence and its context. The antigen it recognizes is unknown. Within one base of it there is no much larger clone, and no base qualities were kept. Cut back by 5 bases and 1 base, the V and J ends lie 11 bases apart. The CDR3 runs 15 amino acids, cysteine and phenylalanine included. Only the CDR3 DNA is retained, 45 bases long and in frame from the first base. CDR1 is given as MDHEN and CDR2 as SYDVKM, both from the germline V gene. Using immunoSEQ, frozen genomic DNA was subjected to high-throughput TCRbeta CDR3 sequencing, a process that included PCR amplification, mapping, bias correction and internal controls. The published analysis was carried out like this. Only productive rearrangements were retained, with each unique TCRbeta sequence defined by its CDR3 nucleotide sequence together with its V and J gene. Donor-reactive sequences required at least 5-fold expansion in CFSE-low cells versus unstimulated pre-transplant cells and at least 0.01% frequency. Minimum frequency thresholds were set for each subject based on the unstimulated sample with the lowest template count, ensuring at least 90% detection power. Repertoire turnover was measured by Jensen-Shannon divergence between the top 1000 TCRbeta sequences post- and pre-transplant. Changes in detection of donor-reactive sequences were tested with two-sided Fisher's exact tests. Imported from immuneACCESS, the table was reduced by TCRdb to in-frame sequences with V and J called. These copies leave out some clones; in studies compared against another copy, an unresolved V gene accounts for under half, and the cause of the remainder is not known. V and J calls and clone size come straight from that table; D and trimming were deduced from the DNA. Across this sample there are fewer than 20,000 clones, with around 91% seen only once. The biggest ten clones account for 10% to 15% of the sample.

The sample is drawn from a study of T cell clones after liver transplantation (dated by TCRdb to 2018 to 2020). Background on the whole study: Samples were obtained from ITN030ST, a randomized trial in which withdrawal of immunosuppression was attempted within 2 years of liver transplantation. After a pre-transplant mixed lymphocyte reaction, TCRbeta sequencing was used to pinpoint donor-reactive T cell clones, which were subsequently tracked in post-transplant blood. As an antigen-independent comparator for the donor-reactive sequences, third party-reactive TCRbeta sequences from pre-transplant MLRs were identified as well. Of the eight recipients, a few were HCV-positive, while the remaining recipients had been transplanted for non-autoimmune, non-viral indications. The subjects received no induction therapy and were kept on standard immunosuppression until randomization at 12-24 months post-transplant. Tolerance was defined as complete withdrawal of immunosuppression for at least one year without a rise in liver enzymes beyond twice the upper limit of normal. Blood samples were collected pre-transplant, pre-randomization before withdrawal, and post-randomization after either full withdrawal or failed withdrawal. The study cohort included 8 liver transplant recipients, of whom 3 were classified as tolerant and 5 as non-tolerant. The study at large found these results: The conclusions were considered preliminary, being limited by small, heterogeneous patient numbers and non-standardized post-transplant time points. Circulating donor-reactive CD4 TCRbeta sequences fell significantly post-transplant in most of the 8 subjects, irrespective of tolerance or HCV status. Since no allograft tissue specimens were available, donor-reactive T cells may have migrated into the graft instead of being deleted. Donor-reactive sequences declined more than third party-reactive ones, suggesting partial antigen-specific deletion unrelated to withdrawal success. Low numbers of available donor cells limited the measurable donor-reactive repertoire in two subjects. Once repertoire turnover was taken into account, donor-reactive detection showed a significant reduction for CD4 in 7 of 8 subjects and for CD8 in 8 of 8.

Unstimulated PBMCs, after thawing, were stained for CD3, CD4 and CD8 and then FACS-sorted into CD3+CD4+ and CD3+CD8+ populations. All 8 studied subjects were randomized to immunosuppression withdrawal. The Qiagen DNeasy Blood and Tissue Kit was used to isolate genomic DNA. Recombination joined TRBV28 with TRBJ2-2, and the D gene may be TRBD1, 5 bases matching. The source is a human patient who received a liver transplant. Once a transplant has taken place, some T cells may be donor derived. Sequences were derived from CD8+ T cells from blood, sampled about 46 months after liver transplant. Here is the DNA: TGTGCCAGCAGTGGGGCAGGGATGAACACCGGGGAGCTGTTTTTT. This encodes CASSGAGMNTGELFF.